This entry features one TCR beta chain sequence. Its matching antigen is unknown. The PCR made use of 60 Vbeta and 13 Jbeta primers. Some clones are missing from TCRdb's copy, which holds only in-frame ones; the method was immunoSEQ multiplex PCR. The repertoire holds about 170,000 clones, with over 65% as singletons. The J segment lost 0 bases and the V segment lost 4 bases, leaving 4 bases of the junction unmatched. Germline V gene lookup returns CDR1 SGHNT and CDR2 YYREEE (reference sequence). This CDR3 contains 17 residues. The sample originates from a study of cytomegalovirus exposure and HLA in healthy donors. General study points: A classifier reportedly called cytomegalovirus status with high sensitivity and specificity. HLA-A and HLA-B allele assignments for most subjects were reportedly predicted accurately using TCR beta sequences. For most TCR beta V segments, an earlier analysis put the productive rate at about 87% or about 30% of the time.

The sequenced sample was PBMCs. This chain connects TRBV5-4 to TRBJ2-1; 13 positions agree with TRBD2. The sequence was collected from a female donor in good health and CMV-seronegative. The CDR3: CASSVLAGGYSYNEQFF. As DNA, the CDR3 is TGTGCCAGCAGCGTACTAGCGGGAGGGTACTCCTACAATGAGCAGTTCTTC.